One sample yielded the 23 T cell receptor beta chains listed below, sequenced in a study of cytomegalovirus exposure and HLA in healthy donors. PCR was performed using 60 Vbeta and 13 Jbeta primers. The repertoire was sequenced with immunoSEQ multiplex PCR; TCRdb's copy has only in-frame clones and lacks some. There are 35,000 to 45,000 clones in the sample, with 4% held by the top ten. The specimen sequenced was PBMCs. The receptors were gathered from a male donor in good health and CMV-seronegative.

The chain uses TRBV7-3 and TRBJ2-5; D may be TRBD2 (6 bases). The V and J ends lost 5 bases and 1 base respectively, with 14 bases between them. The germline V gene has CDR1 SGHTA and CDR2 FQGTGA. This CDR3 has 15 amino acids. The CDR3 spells CASSPHGGSQETQYF. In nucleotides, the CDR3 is TGTGCCAGCAGCCCACACGGGGGAAGCCAAGAGACCCAGTACTTC.

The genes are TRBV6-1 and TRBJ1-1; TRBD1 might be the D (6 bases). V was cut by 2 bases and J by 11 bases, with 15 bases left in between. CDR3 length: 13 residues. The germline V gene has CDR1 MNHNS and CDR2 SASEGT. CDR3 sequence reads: CASSEWGGLPAFF. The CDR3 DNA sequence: TGTGCCAGCAGTGAATGGGGGGGCCTCCCGGCTTTCTTT.

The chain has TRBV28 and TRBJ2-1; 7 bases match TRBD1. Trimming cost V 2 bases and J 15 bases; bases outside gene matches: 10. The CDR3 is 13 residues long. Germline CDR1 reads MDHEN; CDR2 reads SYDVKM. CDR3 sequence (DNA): TGTGCCAGCAGTTTAGGGATTTACAGGGGTATGTTCTTC. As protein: CASSLGIYRGMFF.

This chain's CDR3 is CASSLVRELSTDTQYF. CDR3 nucleotides: TGTGCCAGCAGCTTAGTGCGGGAGTTAAGCACAGATACGCAGTATTTT. The gene calls are TRBV11-1 and TRBJ2-3, with TRBD2 matching 7 bases. J lost 0 bases, V lost 1 base, and 4 bases had no gene match. The CDR3 is 16 amino acids. Germline CDR1 reads SGHAT; CDR2 reads FQDESV (reference sequence).

This chain's CDR3 is CASSTRRGGLNQPQHF. DNA for the CDR3: TGTGCCAGCAGCACCCGACGTGGAGGCCTCAATCAGCCCCAGCATTTT. The chain links TRBV13 to TRBJ1-5; D gene ambiguous. Trimming pared 5 bases from V and 3 bases from J, leaving 17 bases between. Germline-derived CDR1 and CDR2 are PRHDT and FYEKMQ (reference sequence). There are 16 residues in the CDR3.

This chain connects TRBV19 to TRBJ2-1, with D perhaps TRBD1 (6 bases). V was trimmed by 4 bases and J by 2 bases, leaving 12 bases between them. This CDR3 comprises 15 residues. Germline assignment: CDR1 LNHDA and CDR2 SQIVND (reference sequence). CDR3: CASSRAAGAYNEQFF. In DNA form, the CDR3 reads TGTGCCAGTAGTAGGGCGGCAGGGGCCTACAATGAGCAGTTCTTC.

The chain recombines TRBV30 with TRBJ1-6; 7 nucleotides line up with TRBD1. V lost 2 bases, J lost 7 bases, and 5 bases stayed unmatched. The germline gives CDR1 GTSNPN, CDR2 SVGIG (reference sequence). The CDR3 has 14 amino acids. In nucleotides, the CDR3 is TGTGCCTGGAGTCTAGACAGGGTCAATTCACCCCTCCACTTT. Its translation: CAWSLDRVNSPLHF.

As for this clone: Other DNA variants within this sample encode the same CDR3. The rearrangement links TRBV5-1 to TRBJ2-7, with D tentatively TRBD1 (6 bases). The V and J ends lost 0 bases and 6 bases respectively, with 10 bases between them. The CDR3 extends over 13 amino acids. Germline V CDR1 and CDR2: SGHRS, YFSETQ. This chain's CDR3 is CASSLDRVGEQYF. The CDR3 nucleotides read TGCGCCAGCAGCTTGGACAGGGTGGGCGAGCAGTACTTC.

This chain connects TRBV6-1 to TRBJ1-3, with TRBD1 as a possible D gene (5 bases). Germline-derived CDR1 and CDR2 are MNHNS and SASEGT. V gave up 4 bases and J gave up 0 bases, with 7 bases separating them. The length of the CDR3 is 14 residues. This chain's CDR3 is CASSGGTSGNTIYF. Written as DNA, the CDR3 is TGTGCCAGCAGTGGGGGCACCTCTGGAAACACCATATATTTT.

Here the CDR3 DNA reads TGTGCCTGGAGTGTACAGGGGGCGTCCTACAATGAGCAGTTCTTC. This codes for CAWSVQGASYNEQFF. The chain couples TRBV30 to TRBJ2-1; TRBD1 matches 9 bases. The CDR3 has 15 residues. The trim removed 0 bases at V and 1 base at J, leaving 1 base unmatched. Germline V gene lookup returns CDR1 GTSNPN and CDR2 SVGIG (reference sequence).

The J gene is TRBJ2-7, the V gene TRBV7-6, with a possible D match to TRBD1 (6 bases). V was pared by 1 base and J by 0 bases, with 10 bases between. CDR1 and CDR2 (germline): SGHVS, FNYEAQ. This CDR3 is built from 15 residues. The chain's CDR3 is CASSLGDTSSYEQYF. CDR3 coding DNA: TGTGCCAGCAGCTTAGGGGACACCAGCTCCTACGAGCAGTACTTC.

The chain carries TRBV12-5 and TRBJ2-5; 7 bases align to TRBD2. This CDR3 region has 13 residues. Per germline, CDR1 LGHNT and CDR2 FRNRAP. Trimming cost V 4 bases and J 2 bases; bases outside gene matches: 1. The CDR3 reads CASGSAGQETQYF. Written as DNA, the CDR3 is TGTGCTAGTGGTTCAGCGGGGCAAGAGACCCAGTACTTC. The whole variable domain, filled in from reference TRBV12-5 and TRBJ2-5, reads DARVTQTPRHKVTEMGQEVTMRCQPILGHNTVFWYRQTMMQGLELLAYFRNRAPLDDSGMPKDRFSAEMPDATLATLKIQPSEPRDSAVYFCASGSAGQETQYFGPGTRLLVL.

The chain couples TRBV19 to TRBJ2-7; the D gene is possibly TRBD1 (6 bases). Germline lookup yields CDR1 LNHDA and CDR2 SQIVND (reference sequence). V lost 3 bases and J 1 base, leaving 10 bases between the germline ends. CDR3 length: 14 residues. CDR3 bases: TGTGCCAGTAGTATTGGGACAACTTCCTACGAGCAGTACTTC. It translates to CASSIGTTSYEQYF.

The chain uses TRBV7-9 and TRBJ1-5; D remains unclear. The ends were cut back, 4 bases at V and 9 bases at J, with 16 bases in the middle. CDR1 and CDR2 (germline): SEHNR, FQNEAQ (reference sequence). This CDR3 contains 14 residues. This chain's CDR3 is CASSSNAGGRPQHF. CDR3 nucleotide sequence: TGTGCCAGCAGCTCAAACGCGGGTGGTCGGCCCCAGCATTTT.

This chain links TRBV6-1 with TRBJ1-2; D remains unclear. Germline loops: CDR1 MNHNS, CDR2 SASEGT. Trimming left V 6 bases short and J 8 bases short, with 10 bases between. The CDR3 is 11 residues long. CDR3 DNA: TGTGCCAGCAGCCTAACTGTGGGCTACACCTTC. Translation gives CASSLTVGYTF.

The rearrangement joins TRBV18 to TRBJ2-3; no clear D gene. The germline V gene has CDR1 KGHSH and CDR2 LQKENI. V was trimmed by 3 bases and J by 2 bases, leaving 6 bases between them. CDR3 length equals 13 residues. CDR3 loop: CASSPPSTDTQYF. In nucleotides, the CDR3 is TGTGCCAGCTCACCCCCTTCCACAGATACGCAGTATTTT.

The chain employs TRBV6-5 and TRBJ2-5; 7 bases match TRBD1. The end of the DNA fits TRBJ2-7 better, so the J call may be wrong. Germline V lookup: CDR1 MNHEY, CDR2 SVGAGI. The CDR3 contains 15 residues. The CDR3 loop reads CASSYSTGWLDEQYF. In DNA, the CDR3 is TGTGCCAGCAGTTACTCGACAGGGTGGTTGGACGAGCAGTACTTC.

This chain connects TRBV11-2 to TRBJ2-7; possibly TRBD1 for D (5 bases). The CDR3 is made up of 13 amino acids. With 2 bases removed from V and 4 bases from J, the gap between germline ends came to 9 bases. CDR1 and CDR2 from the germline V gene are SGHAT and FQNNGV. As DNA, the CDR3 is TGTGCCAGCAGCTTAAATCAGGGTTACGAGCAGTACTTC. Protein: CASSLNQGYEQYF.

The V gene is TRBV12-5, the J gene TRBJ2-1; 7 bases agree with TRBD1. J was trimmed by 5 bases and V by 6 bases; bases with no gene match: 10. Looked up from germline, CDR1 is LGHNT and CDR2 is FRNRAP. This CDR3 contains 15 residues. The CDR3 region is CASGLGRDSDNEQFF. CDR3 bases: TGTGCTAGTGGCTTAGGAAGGGACAGCGACAATGAGCAGTTCTTC.

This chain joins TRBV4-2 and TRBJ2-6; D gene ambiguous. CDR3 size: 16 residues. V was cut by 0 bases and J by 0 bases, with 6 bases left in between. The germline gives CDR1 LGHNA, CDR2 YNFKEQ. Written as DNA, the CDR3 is TGTGCCAGCAGCCAAGATGCAGACTCTGGGGCCAACGTCCTGACTTTC. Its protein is CASSQDADSGANVLTF.

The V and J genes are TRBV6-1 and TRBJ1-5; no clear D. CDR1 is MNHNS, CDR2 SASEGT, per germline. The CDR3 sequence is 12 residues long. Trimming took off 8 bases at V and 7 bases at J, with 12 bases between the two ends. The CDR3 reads CASAQRGQPQHF. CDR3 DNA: TGTGCCAGCGCCCAGCGGGGACAGCCCCAGCATTTT.

CDR3 amino acids: CASSLQGVNYEQYF. CDR3 DNA sequence: TGTGCCAGCAGCTTGCAGGGGGTCAACTACGAGCAGTACTTC. The rearrangement uses TRBV5-4 and TRBJ2-7; 7 nucleotides match TRBD1. J lost 3 bases, V lost 1 base, and 4 bases had no gene match. Germline V gives CDR1 SGHNT, CDR2 YYREEE (reference sequence). CDR3 length: 14 residues.

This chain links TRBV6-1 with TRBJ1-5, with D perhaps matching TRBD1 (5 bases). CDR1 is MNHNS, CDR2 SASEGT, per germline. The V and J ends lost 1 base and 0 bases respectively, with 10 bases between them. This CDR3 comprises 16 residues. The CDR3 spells CASSEGLGVSNQPQHF. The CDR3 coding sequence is TGTGCCAGCAGTGAAGGGTTAGGGGTTAGCAATCAGCCCCAGCATTTT.